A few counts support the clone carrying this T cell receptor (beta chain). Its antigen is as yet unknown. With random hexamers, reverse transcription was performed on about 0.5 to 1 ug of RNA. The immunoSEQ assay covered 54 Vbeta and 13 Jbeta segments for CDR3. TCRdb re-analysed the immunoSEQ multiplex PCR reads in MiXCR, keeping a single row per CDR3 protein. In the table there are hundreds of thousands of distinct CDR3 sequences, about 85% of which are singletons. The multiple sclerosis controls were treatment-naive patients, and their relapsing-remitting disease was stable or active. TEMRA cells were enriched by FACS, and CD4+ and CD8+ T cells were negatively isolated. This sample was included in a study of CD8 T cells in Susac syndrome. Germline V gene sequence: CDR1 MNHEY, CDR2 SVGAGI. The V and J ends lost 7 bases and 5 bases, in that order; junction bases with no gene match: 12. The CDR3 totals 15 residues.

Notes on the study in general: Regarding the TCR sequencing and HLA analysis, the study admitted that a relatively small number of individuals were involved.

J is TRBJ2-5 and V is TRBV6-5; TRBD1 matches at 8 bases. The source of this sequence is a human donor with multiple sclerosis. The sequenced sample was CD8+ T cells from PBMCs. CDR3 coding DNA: TGTGCCAGCACCCTAAGTAATACAGGGGGGGAGACCCAGTACTTC. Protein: CASTLSNTGGETQYF.